Shown below are 21 T cell receptor beta chains from a single sample sequenced in a study of blood T cell repertoires in COVID-19. The assay was immunoSEQ multiplex PCR, and TCRdb's table has in-frame clones only and misses some. The sample has about 39,000 clones, 75% to 90% seen once. Sample: peripheral blood. These TCRs come from a man in his fifties or sixties with active or convalescent COVID-19.

The gene calls are TRBV6-2 or TRBV6-3 and TRBJ2-1, with 8 bases identical to TRBD1. This CDR3 has 14 amino acids. The germline V gene has CDR1 MNHEY and CDR2 SVGEGT. Trimming cost V 0 bases and J 7 bases; bases outside gene matches: 2. CDR3 nucleotides: TGTGCCAGCAGTTACTCACAGGGGGTTAATGAGCAGTTCTTC. Residues: CASSYSQGVNEQFF.

The chain carries TRBV18 and TRBJ2-7; tentative D call: TRBD2 (6 bases). V was pared by 3 bases and J by 0 bases, with 12 bases between. The CDR3 contains 15 residues. Germline CDR1 reads KGHSH; CDR2 reads LQKENI. CDR3 DNA: TGTGCCAGCTCACCCTTCCGCGGGGACTCCTACGAGCAGTACTTC. It is translated as CASSPFRGDSYEQYF.

V gene TRBV5-1 combines with J gene TRBJ2-7; a weak D match, TRBD2 (5 bases). CDR3 length: 13 residues. Trimming removed 6 bases at V and 3 bases at J, with 13 bases between. Germline V gene lookup returns CDR1 SGHRS and CDR2 YFSETQ. The CDR3 spells CASTCEGCYEQYF. Written as DNA, the CDR3 is TGCGCCAGCACCTGCGAGGGATGCTACGAGCAGTACTTC.

The chain couples TRBV3-1 (or the pseudogene TRBV3-2) to TRBJ1-1; weak D call: TRBD1 (6 bases). Germline CDR1 and CDR2: LGHDT and YNNKEL (reference sequence). The CDR3 runs to 12 residues. V was trimmed by 1 base and J by 11 bases, leaving 11 bases between them. The CDR3 is CASSQAPGVAFF. The CDR3 coding sequence is TGTGCCAGCAGCCAAGCCCCAGGGGTGGCTTTCTTT.

The CDR3 nucleotides read TGTGCCAGCACTAGTCAGACCTCCCAACAGGGGGCGAACTATGGCTACACCTTC. Encoded protein: CASTSQTSQQGANYGYTF. The chain uses TRBV18 and TRBJ1-2, with 9 bases that match TRBD1. V gave up 8 bases and J gave up 2 bases; unmatched junction bases: 18. Germline CDR1 is KGHSH and CDR2 is LQKENI. The CDR3 runs 18 residues.

This chain connects TRBV2 to TRBJ2-7, with D perhaps matching TRBD1 (5 bases). The V end was cut by 3 bases, the J end by 3 bases, with 6 bases between. CDR3 length: 12 residues. The germline V gene encodes CDR1 SNHLY and CDR2 FYNNEI. The CDR3 DNA is TGTGCCAGCAGTGATCAGGGCTACGAGCAGTACGTC. This sequence encodes CASSDQGYEQYV.

J is TRBJ1-5 and V is TRBV7-2; D is perhaps TRBD1 (6 bases). V was clipped by 6 bases and J by 2 bases, with 17 bases between them. The CDR3 loop spans 16 amino acids. Germline loops: CDR1 SGHTA, CDR2 FQGNSA. The CDR3 sequence is CASSLMGRGGNQPQHF. CDR3 sequence (DNA): TGTGCCAGCAGTTTAATGGGCAGGGGAGGCAATCAGCCCCAGCATTTT.

V gene TRBV27 combines with J gene TRBJ1-1, with TRBD1 matching 7 bases. V lost 2 bases and J lost 3; bases outside the gene matches: 6. This CDR3 comprises 15 residues. The V gene's germline CDR1 is MNHEY and CDR2 SMNVEV (reference sequence). The CDR3 loop is CASSLRGGQDTEAFF. The CDR3 DNA sequence: TGTGCCAGCAGTTTACGAGGGGGCCAGGACACTGAAGCTTTCTTT.

This clone has a single count. The chain has TRBV29-1 and TRBJ2-1, with D possibly being TRBD1 (6 bases). Germline V gene lookup returns CDR1 SQVTM and CDR2 ANQGSEA. The ends were cut back, 4 bases at V and 3 bases at J, with 10 bases in the middle. There are 13 residues in the CDR3. The CDR3 DNA reads as TGCAGCGTTGCCAGGGGAAGCTACAATGAGCAGTTCTTC. Translated: CSVARGSYNEQFF.

This clone was seen just once. This chain joins TRBV11-1 and TRBJ2-3; tentatively, D is TRBD1 (6 bases). V dropped 3 bases and J dropped 2 bases, with 15 bases sitting between them. Germline CDR1 SGHAT, CDR2 FQDESV (reference sequence). The CDR3 extends over 16 amino acids. The CDR3 here is CASSFGQTIDTDTQYF. The CDR3 nucleotides are TGTGCCAGCAGCTTCGGACAGACCATCGACACAGATACGCAGTATTTT.

V usage is TRBV4-2 and J usage is TRBJ2-1; TRBD2 agrees at 10 bases. The germline V gene has CDR1 LGHNA and CDR2 YNFKEQ. J lost 6 bases, V lost 0 bases, and 2 bases had no gene match. This CDR3 spans 15 amino acids. CDR3 region: CASSQEKRGGNEQFF. The CDR3 DNA reads TGTGCCAGCAGCCAAGAAAAGCGGGGGGGCAATGAGCAGTTCTTC.

The genes are TRBV28 and TRBJ1-6, with D tentatively TRBD1 (5 bases). With 6 bases removed from V and 10 bases from J, the gap between germline ends came to 19 bases. CDR1 MDHEN and CDR2 SYDVKM come from the germline V gene. There are 15 residues in the CDR3. The CDR3 sequence is CASSLGGNTASPLHF. The CDR3 DNA reads as TGTGCCAGCAGCTTGGGGGGGAACACTGCGTCACCCCTCCACTTT.

The chain carries TRBV3-1 (or the pseudogene TRBV3-2) and TRBJ1-2; D may be TRBD1 (5 bases). Trimming shortened V by 4 bases and J by 7 bases, and 19 bases separated the two germline ends. The CDR3 runs 15 residues. The germline V gene encodes CDR1 LGHDT and CDR2 YNNKEL (reference sequence). CDR3 loop: CASSLLSAAQGGYTF. The CDR3 DNA follows: TGTGCCAGCAGCCTACTTTCGGCGGCCCAGGGTGGCTACACCTTC.

The chain couples TRBV6-5 to TRBJ1-1; tentatively, D is TRBD1 (5 bases). Trimming shortened V by 4 bases and J by 4 bases, and 16 bases separated the two germline ends. Germline lookup yields CDR1 MNHEY and CDR2 SVGAGI. The CDR3 length is 15 residues. The CDR3 DNA reads as TGTGCCAGCAGTTCCAGGACAAACAGTGCCACTGAAGCTTTCTTT. Translation: CASSSRTNSATEAFF.

V and J are TRBV6-1 and TRBJ2-7; possibly TRBD1 for D (5 bases). This CDR3 has 13 amino acids. V gave up 1 base and J gave up 1 base, with 5 bases separating them. Germline CDR1 is MNHNS and CDR2 is SASEGT. The CDR3 coding sequence is TGTGCCAGCAGTGAAGACAGGTCCTACGAGCAGTACGTC. It is translated as CASSEDRSYEQYV.

The chain joins TRBV13 to TRBJ2-3; 10 bases are shared with TRBD2. CDR3 size: 16 residues. Germline V gene sequence: CDR1 PRHDT, CDR2 FYEKMQ (reference sequence). With 5 bases clipped from V and 2 bases from J, the junction kept 7 bases outside the gene matches. This CDR3 is CASSRRTSGNTDTQYF. Written as DNA, the CDR3 is TGTGCCAGCAGCCGACGGACTAGCGGAAACACAGATACGCAGTATTTT.

The rearrangement links TRBV11-3 to TRBJ1-1; D uncertain. Germline V gene data show CDR1 as SGHNT and CDR2 as YENEEA. This CDR3 comprises 13 residues. Trimming stripped 1 base from V and 5 bases from J, with 8 bases between. The CDR3 here is CASSLGARTEAFF. CDR3 in DNA: TGTGCCAGCAGCTTAGGGGCGAGAACTGAAGCTTTCTTT.

This sequence joins TRBV6-5 and TRBJ1-4; no reliable D call. Germline lookup yields CDR1 MNHEY and CDR2 SVGAGI. Trimming cost V 5 bases and J 8 bases, with 15 bases left between them. The CDR3 runs 14 residues. The CDR3 sequence is CASSPGRGNEKLFF. As DNA, the CDR3 is TGTGCCAGCAGTCCCGGGAGAGGGAACGAAAAACTGTTTTTT.

V is TRBV19 and J is TRBJ2-2; 8 bases line up with TRBD1. This CDR3 has 15 amino acids. V lost 9 bases and J lost 7; bases outside the gene matches: 13. Germline V gives CDR1 LNHDA, CDR2 SQIVND (reference sequence). The CDR3 region has the DNA TGTGCCAGCAAAGACAGGGGAGGACAGGACGGGGAGCTGTTTTTT. Protein sequence: CASKDRGGQDGELFF.

The chain recombines TRBV6-6 with TRBJ2-5, with 9 nucleotides matching TRBD1. After removal of 7 bases from V and 5 bases from J, the junction contained 14 bases not matched to a gene. There are 16 residues in the CDR3. Germline loops: CDR1 MNHNY, CDR2 SVGAGI (reference sequence). Here the CDR3 reads CASTQMGTGIMETQYF. In nucleotides, the CDR3 is TGTGCCAGCACACAGATGGGGACAGGGATCATGGAGACCCAGTACTTC.

This chain uses TRBV3-1 (or the pseudogene TRBV3-2) with TRBJ2-1; D is possibly TRBD1 (5 bases). The CDR3 is made up of 13 amino acids. Germline CDR1 is LGHDT and CDR2 is YNNKEL (reference sequence). V gave up 2 bases and J gave up 6 bases, with 8 bases separating them. The CDR3 DNA follows: TGTGCCAGCAGCCAATCAGGGATCAATGAGCAGTTCTTC. Translating it yields CASSQSGINEQFF.